The 15 T cell receptor beta chains reported below all come from one sample, sequenced in a study of blood T cell repertoires in COVID-19. Assay used: immunoSEQ multiplex PCR; TCRdb lists only in-frame clones, some missing. The sample includes 130,000 to 150,000 clones, about 85% of them seen just once. Sequences were obtained from peripheral blood. The origin of the receptors is a human donor in a cohort sampled during active COVID-19.

This chain uses TRBV18 with TRBJ1-5; D ambiguous. Germline V gene data show CDR1 as KGHSH and CDR2 as LQKENI. The CDR3 is 14 residues long. V dropped 6 bases and J dropped 0 bases, with 9 bases sitting between them. The CDR3 loop is CASSRRDSNQPQHF. The CDR3 DNA is TGTGCCAGCTCGCGACGGGATAGCAATCAGCCCCAGCATTTT.

This rearrangement joins TRBV4-3 to TRBJ1-1; D remains ambiguous. Germline CDR1 and CDR2: LGHNA and YSLEER. The V end was cut by 3 bases, the J end by 2 bases, with 13 bases between. The CDR3 sequence is 15 residues long. This CDR3 reads CASSHVGRGNTEAFF. CDR3 sequence (DNA): TGCGCCAGCAGCCATGTTGGGCGGGGAAACACTGAAGCTTTCTTT.

CDR3 nucleotide sequence: TGTGCCAGCAGCACCCGGACAGGGGCTAACACTGAAGCTTTCTTT. Amino acids: CASSTRTGANTEAFF. This chain connects TRBV7-2 to TRBJ1-1, with TRBD1 matching over 9 bases. The junction had 6 bases not matched to a gene; V was cut back by 5 bases and J by 2 bases. The CDR3 is 15 residues long. From germline, CDR1 is SGHTA and CDR2 FQGNSA. Variable domain in full (rest from reference TRBV7-2 and TRBJ1-1): GAGVSQSPSNKVTEKGKDVELRCDPISGHTALYWYRQSLGQGLEFLIYFQGNSAPDKSGLPSDRFSAERTGGSVSTLTIQRTQQEDSAVYLCASSTRTGANTEAFFGQGTRLTVV.

The rearrangement joins TRBV6-4 to TRBJ2-2; D may be TRBD1 (6 bases). Germline V gene data show CDR1 as MRHNA and CDR2 as SNTAGT. V shed 2 bases and J shed 1 base, with 11 bases lying between them. This CDR3 spans 16 amino acids. As DNA, the CDR3 is TGTGCCAGCAGTGACCTTCAAGGGGGGAACACCGGGGAGCTGTTTTTT. Encoded protein: CASSDLQGGNTGELFF.

The chain recombines TRBV5-1 with TRBJ1-2, with 8 bases fitting TRBD1. The CDR3 extends over 14 amino acids. Germline-derived CDR1 and CDR2 are SGHRS and YFSETQ. Trimming at V came to 4 bases and at J to 2 bases, leaving 4 bases not matched to a gene. Here the CDR3 reads CASSGQGGNYGYTF. The DNA for the CDR3 is TGCGCCAGCAGCGGACAGGGAGGGAACTATGGCTACACCTTC.

The CDR3, as DNA: TGTGCCAGCAGCTACGGACAGACCTCTGGGGCCAACGTCCTGACTTTC. This codes for CASSYGQTSGANVLTF. The chain uses TRBV7-2 and TRBJ2-6, with D possibly TRBD1 on 6 matching bases. V was clipped by 4 bases and J by 0 bases, with 10 bases between them. Germline CDR1 reads SGHTA; CDR2 reads FQGNSA. This CDR3 comprises 16 residues.

The chain couples TRBV3-1 (or the pseudogene TRBV3-2) to TRBJ1-4; perhaps TRBD1 as D (6 bases). In germline, CDR1 is LGHDT, CDR2 YNNKEL (reference sequence). The CDR3 spans 15 residues. Trimming left V 8 bases short and J 8 bases short, with 21 bases between. CDR3 residues: CASRKEGGSEEKLFF. CDR3 sequence (DNA): TGTGCCAGCCGCAAGGAGGGGGGGTCAGAGGAAAAACTGTTTTTT.

This sequence joins TRBV4-1 and TRBJ2-3; 11 nucleotides line up with TRBD2. Germline V gene data show CDR1 as MGHRA and CDR2 as YSYEKL. With V trimmed by 4 bases and J by 2 bases, 5 bases remained unmatched. The CDR3 has 16 residues. DNA for the CDR3: TGCGCCAGCAGCCCGGGACTAGCGGCAATCACAGATACGCAGTATTTT. Encoded protein: CASSPGLAAITDTQYF.

Here the CDR3 reads CASSLEGNRAETQYF. The CDR3 nucleotides read TGTGCCAGCAGCTTAGAAGGAAACAGGGCCGAGACCCAGTACTTC. This rearrangement joins TRBV7-9 to TRBJ2-5, with D perhaps matching TRBD1 (6 bases). The CDR3 consists of 15 residues. The germline V gene has CDR1 SEHNR and CDR2 FQNEAQ (reference sequence). Trimming took off 1 base at V and 5 bases at J, with 14 bases between the two ends.

This clone appeared a few times. In DNA, the CDR3 is TGCGCCAGCAGTCGGGACATCCACCCGAACACTGAAGCTTTCTTT. Translation gives CASSRDIHPNTEAFF. V gene TRBV5-1 combines with J gene TRBJ1-1, with D possibly matching TRBD1 (6 bases). This CDR3 spans 15 amino acids. The germline CDR1 and CDR2 sequences are SGHRS and YFSETQ. V was trimmed by 5 bases and J by 1 base, leaving 15 bases between them.

The J gene is TRBJ2-7, the V gene TRBV5-1, with 7 bases identical to TRBD1. The V segment lost 3 bases and the J segment 3 bases; nucleotides outside the gene matches: 3. The CDR3 runs to 13 residues. CDR1 is SGHRS and CDR2 is YFSETQ in the germline V gene. This CDR3 is CASSWGQFYEQYF. DNA for the CDR3: TGCGCCAGCAGCTGGGGACAGTTCTACGAGCAGTACTTC.

This clone is large. J is TRBJ1-6 and V is TRBV4-3; D is unclear. Looked up from germline, CDR1 is LGHNA and CDR2 is YSLEER. V was pared by 0 bases and J by 10 bases, with 13 bases between. The CDR3 spans 15 residues. CDR3 sequence: CASSQDSGIQSPLHF. The DNA of the CDR3 is TGCGCCAGCAGCCAAGATTCGGGTATTCAGTCACCCCTCCACTTT.

The chain recombines TRBV28 with TRBJ1-5, with 7 bases identical to TRBD1. CDR3 length: 18 residues. V dropped 6 bases and J dropped 0; count of bases not matched to a gene: 14. Germline V CDR1 and CDR2: MDHEN, SYDVKM. The CDR3 DNA sequence: TGTGCCAGCAGCCCCCCCCCTGGGACAGCTCATAGCAATCAGCCCCAGCATTTT. This gives the protein CASSPPPGTAHSNQPQHF. Drawing the rest from reference TRBV28 and TRBJ1-5, the complete variable domain is DVKVTQSSRYLVKRTGEKVFLECVQDMDHENMFWYRQDPGLGLRLIYFSYDVKMKEKGDIPEGYSVSREKKERFSLILESASTNQTSMYLCASSPPPGTAHSNQPQHFGDGTRLSIL.

The genes are TRBV6-2 or TRBV6-3 and TRBJ2-5; 10 nucleotides match TRBD2. This CDR3 is 15 amino acids long. J lost 4 bases, V lost 2 bases, and 4 bases had no gene match. Germline assignment: CDR1 MNHEY and CDR2 SVGEGT. The CDR3 bases are TGTGCCAGCAGTTACCTAGCGGGGGCGGGAGAGACCCAGTACTTC. Protein sequence: CASSYLAGAGETQYF.

This clone was observed at least ten times. V gene TRBV7-9 combines with J gene TRBJ2-1, with TRBD2 matching 13 bases. Germline CDR1 SEHNR, CDR2 FQNEAQ (reference sequence). The V gene end was trimmed by 2 bases and the J gene end by 10 bases; junction bases not matched to a gene: 8. This CDR3 is 16 amino acids long. CDR3 sequence (DNA): TGTGCCAGCAGCTTACCTACTAGCGGGGGGGCCCGGGAGCAGTTCTTC. Protein sequence: CASSLPTSGGAREQFF.